This T cell receptor (beta chain) is drawn from a study of Ad26.COV2.S vaccination and SARS-CoV-2 variants. Study summary: In the COV1001 trial, the donor was in the Ad26.COV2.S arm. Intramuscular Ad26.COV2.S doses were given once or twice, 56 days apart. Study-wide findings and caveats: Vaccinated and placebo-treated recipients had similar non-spike TCR breadth. People given the vaccine had a wider spike-specific TCR breadth than placebo recipients did.

Notes on this clone: What it binds is unknown.

The protocol was immunoSEQ multiplex PCR, while the TCRdb copy is restricted to in-frame clones and leaves out a portion. Of hundreds of thousands of clones detected, about 88% appear once; the ten largest clones hold around 2.5%. Sample treatment: around 19 received Ad26.COV2.S at low or high dose, single or two shots; roughly 5 received placebo; per-sample allocation not given. It was on day 63 after the first vaccine or placebo injection that samples were taken. Germline V gene sequence: CDR1 SGHTA, CDR2 FQGNSA. The CDR3 contains 14 residues. The V end was cut by 5 bases, the J end by 5 bases, with 16 bases between.

Specimen: peripheral blood, collected in a trial of Ad26.COV2.S vaccine versus placebo. The sequence derives from a person aged 18-65 years who received the Ad26.COV2.S COVID-19 vaccine or a placebo. The chain recombines TRBV7-2 with TRBJ2-7, with D tentatively TRBD2 (5 bases). In DNA form, the CDR3 reads TGTGCCAGCAGCCCCCGGAGGTCCCTCCACGAGCAGTACTTC. This gives the protein CASSPRRSLHEQYF. Filled out from reference TRBV7-2 and TRBJ2-7, the complete variable domain reads GAGVSQSPSNKVTEKGKDVELRCDPISGHTALYWYRQSLGQGLEFLIYFQGNSAPDKSGLPSDRFSAERTGGSVSTLTIQRTQQEDSAVYLCASSPRRSLHEQYFGPGTRLTVT.